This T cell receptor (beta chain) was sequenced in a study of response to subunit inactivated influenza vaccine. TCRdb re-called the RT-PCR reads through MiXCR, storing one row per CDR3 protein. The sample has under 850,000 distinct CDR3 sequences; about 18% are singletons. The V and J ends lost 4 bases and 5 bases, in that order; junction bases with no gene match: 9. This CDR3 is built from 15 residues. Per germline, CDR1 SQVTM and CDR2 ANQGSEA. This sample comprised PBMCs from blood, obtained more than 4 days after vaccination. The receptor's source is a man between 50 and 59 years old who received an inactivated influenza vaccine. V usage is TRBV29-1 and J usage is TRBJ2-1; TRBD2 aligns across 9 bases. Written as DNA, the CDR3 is TGCAGCGTTGGGGATGGCGGGAGGGCTCACAATGAGCAGTTCTTC. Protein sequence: CSVGDGGRAHNEQFF.